The 17 T cell receptor beta chains below were found in one sample sequenced in a study of blood T cell repertoires in COVID-19. TCRdb's table, derived via immunoSEQ multiplex PCR, lists solely in-frame clones and lacks some. The sample lists about 210,000 clones, 80% to 90% occurring once. Sequenced material: peripheral blood. These receptors came from a woman between 45 and 65 years old with acute or convalescent COVID-19.

The chain uses TRBV2 and TRBJ2-7, with 11 bases matching TRBD2. V trimming: 3 bases; J trimming: 7 bases; junction bases outside the gene matches: 8. This CDR3 has 15 amino acids. CDR1 and CDR2 from the germline V gene are SNHLY and FYNNEI. CDR3 nucleotide sequence: TGTGCCAGCAGTGACGAGACTAGCGGGATGAGGGAGCAGTACTTC. The encoded protein is CASSDETSGMREQYF. The full variable domain, its missing parts supplied by reference TRBV2 and TRBJ2-7, is EPEVTQTPSHQVTQMGQEVILRCVPISNHLYFYWYRQILGQKVEFLVSFYNNEISEKSEIFDDQFSVERPDGSNFTLKIRSTKLEDSAMYFCASSDETSGMREQYFGPGTRLTVT.

The rearrangement joins TRBV2 to TRBJ1-1, with D possibly TRBD1 on 5 matching bases. The CDR3 runs to 14 residues. Per the germline V gene, CDR1 is SNHLY and CDR2 is FYNNEI. Trimming left V 1 base short and J 4 bases short, with 10 bases between. CDR3 nucleotide sequence: TGTGCCAGCAGTGAAGACGGGGGTGGCACTGAAGCTTTCTTT. Translating it yields CASSEDGGGTEAFF.

This rearrangement joins TRBV10-3 to TRBJ1-4; no definite D call. CDR3 length equals 16 residues. Germline V gene sequence: CDR1 ENHRY, CDR2 SYGVKD. Between the trimmed V and J ends, which lost 3 bases and 0 bases, there was a span of 11 bases. CDR3 in amino acids: CAISEDNRATNEKLFF. CDR3 DNA: TGTGCCATCAGTGAAGACAACAGAGCAACTAATGAAAAACTGTTTTTT.

V gene TRBV19 combines with J gene TRBJ2-2; 8 bases fit TRBD1. After removal of 7 bases from V and 4 bases from J, the junction contained 14 bases not matched to a gene. This CDR3 has 17 amino acids. In germline, CDR1 is LNHDA, CDR2 SQIVND (reference sequence). CDR3 in amino acids: CASTEWGTGLGTGELFF. DNA of the CDR3: TGTGCCAGTACCGAATGGGGGACAGGTCTCGGCACCGGGGAGCTGTTTTTT.

Concerning this clone: One end of the junction is discordant with germline, which a read error may explain. Other DNA sequences of this sample code for an identical CDR3. The CDR3 sequence is CASSAQGRDTEAFF. The CDR3 DNA is TGTGCCAGTAGTGCACAGGGGCGGGACACTGAAGCTTTCTTT. This rearrangement joins TRBV2 to TRBJ1-1, with TRBD1 matching over 7 bases. The CDR3 spans 14 residues. Looked up from germline, CDR1 is SNHLY and CDR2 is FYNNEI.

The chain recombines TRBV11-2 with TRBJ2-1; D not certain. Germline-derived CDR1 and CDR2 are SGHAT and FQNNGV. This CDR3 contains 15 residues. V was shortened by 2 bases and J by 5 bases, with 13 bases between the two germline ends. The CDR3 loop is CASSLRITRNNEQFF. In nucleotides, the CDR3 is TGTGCCAGCAGCTTAAGAATTACCAGGAACAATGAGCAGTTCTTC.

The genes are TRBV7-9 and TRBJ1-2, with TRBD1 matching over 9 bases. The CDR3 loop spans 15 amino acids. Per germline, CDR1 SEHNR and CDR2 FQNEAQ (reference sequence). The V gene end was trimmed by 5 bases and the J gene end by 2 bases; junction bases not matched to a gene: 6. The chain's CDR3 is CASSLRDRANYGYTF. For the CDR3, the DNA is TGTGCCAGCAGCCTCCGGGACAGGGCGAACTATGGCTACACCTTC.

This clone has a single count. The chain couples TRBV5-1 to TRBJ2-1, with a tentative D call TRBD2 (6 bases). The CDR3 totals 14 residues. From germline, CDR1 is SGHRS and CDR2 YFSETQ. V was pared by 0 bases and J by 10 bases, with 14 bases between. This CDR3 is CASSLAGDSGEQFF. The CDR3 nucleotides read TGCGCCAGCAGCTTGGCGGGAGACTCAGGGGAGCAGTTCTTC.

The V and J genes are TRBV28 and TRBJ2-7; a weak D match, TRBD2 (5 bases). Germline V CDR1 and CDR2: MDHEN, SYDVKM. The CDR3 contains 14 residues. Trimming took off 2 bases at V and 2 bases at J, with 10 bases between the two ends. This CDR3 reads CASSLLAPTYEQYF. The CDR3 nucleotides read TGTGCCAGCAGTTTACTAGCACCGACCTACGAGCAGTACTTC.

The chain is built from TRBV30 and TRBJ1-1, with D possibly being TRBD1 (6 bases). The CDR3 sequence is 14 residues long. Per the germline V gene, CDR1 is GTSNPN and CDR2 is SVGIG (reference sequence). V lost 0 bases to trimming and J lost 4 bases, with 12 bases between them. The CDR3 loop reads CAWSVLGGGTEAFF. The CDR3 DNA is TGTGCCTGGAGTGTACTAGGGGGGGGCACTGAAGCTTTCTTT.

The chain uses TRBV5-6 and TRBJ2-7; D may be TRBD1 (5 bases). Germline loops: CDR1 SGHDT, CDR2 YYEEEE. The CDR3 runs to 13 residues. The germline V and J ends were trimmed by 3 bases and 0 bases, with 7 bases remaining between them. The CDR3 spells CASSYQGSYEQYF. The CDR3 region has the DNA TGTGCCAGCAGCTACCAGGGCTCCTACGAGCAGTACTTC.

The chain employs TRBV2 and TRBJ2-7, with D possibly being TRBD1 (5 bases). Germline-derived CDR1 and CDR2 are SNHLY and FYNNEI. V was shortened by 7 bases and J by 4 bases, with 11 bases between the two germline ends. The CDR3 is 12 amino acids. CDR3 nucleotide sequence: TGTGCCAGCAAGGGCAGGGTATACGAGCAGTACTTC. Protein sequence: CASKGRVYEQYF.

The rearrangement links TRBV6-2 or TRBV6-3 to TRBJ1-6; 10 bases are shared with TRBD1. The V gene end was trimmed by 6 bases and the J gene end by 6 bases; junction bases not matched to a gene: 14. From germline, CDR1 is MNHEY and CDR2 SVGEGT. This CDR3 spans 18 amino acids. CDR3 loop: CASSPRRSDRGANSPLHF. CDR3 bases: TGTGCCAGCAGCCCTCGCCGATCGGACAGGGGGGCTAATTCACCCCTCCACTTT.

V is TRBV12-5 and J is TRBJ2-1; 7 positions agree with TRBD1. Germline CDR1 and CDR2: LGHNT and FRNRAP. The CDR3 consists of 17 residues. Trimming removed 0 bases from V and 8 bases from J; junction bases left unmatched: 13. Here the CDR3 DNA reads TGTGCTAGTGGTTTGGTATCCCCCCAGGGGGAACGGGATGAGCAGTTCTTC. It is translated as CASGLVSPQGERDEQFF.

This clone has just one count. The chain employs TRBV5-6 and TRBJ1-1, with D possibly being TRBD1 (5 bases). Germline V gene lookup returns CDR1 SGHDT and CDR2 YYEEEE. V was shortened by 4 bases and J by 1 base, with 14 bases between the two germline ends. The CDR3 length is 15 residues. The DNA of the CDR3 is TGTGCCAGCAGCGGGGGGGTGATCTCGAACACTGAAGCTTTCTTT. Translating it yields CASSGGVISNTEAFF. Full variable domain (outside the CDR3, taken from reference TRBV5-6 and TRBJ1-1): DAGVTQSPTHLIKTRGQQVTLRCSPKSGHDTVSWYQQALGQGPQFIFQYYEEEERQRGNFPDRFSGHQFPNYSSELNVNALLLGDSALYLCASSGGVISNTEAFFGQGTRLTVV.

The J gene is TRBJ1-2, the V gene TRBV3-1 (or the pseudogene TRBV3-2); TRBD1 agrees at 7 bases. The V gene end was trimmed by 4 bases and the J gene end by 5 bases; junction bases not matched to a gene: 7. Germline V CDR1 and CDR2: LGHDT, YNNKEL (reference sequence). The CDR3 runs to 14 residues. DNA for the CDR3: TGTGCCAGCAGCCTTCGGGACAGAGCTTATGGCTACACCTTC. Translating it yields CASSLRDRAYGYTF.

The chain uses TRBV5-1 and TRBJ2-7; 14 positions match TRBD2. Looked up from germline, CDR1 is SGHRS and CDR2 is YFSETQ. This CDR3 region has 17 residues. The junction had 8 bases not matched to a gene; V was cut back by 4 bases and J by 2 bases. The CDR3 is CASSPPGLAGVPYEQYF. In DNA, the CDR3 is TGCGCCAGCAGCCCCCCGGGACTAGCGGGAGTTCCCTACGAGCAGTACTTC.